This entry concerns a single T cell receptor (beta chain). The data originate from a study of CD8 T cells in Susac syndrome. Roughly 0.45 to 1 ug RNA was reverse transcribed with random hexamers. TCRdb processed the immunoSEQ multiplex PCR reads anew with MiXCR; each CDR3 protein has one entry. The profile covers about 83,000 distinct CDR3 sequences, with roughly 96% appearing a single time and about 0.39% taken by the ten largest. There are 14 residues in the CDR3. The germline gives CDR1 SGDLS, CDR2 YYNGEE. Trimming at V came to 3 bases and at J to 3 bases, leaving 6 bases not matched to a gene. The specimen sequenced was CD8+ T cells from PBMCs. The origin of this receptor is a human donor with Susac syndrome. The chain recombines TRBV9 with TRBJ2-7; 7 bases map to TRBD1. The CDR3 loop is CASSAAGGDYEQYF. CDR3 nucleotides: TGTGCCAGCAGCGCAGCAGGGGGTGACTACGAGCAGTACTTC.